This record covers a single T cell receptor (beta chain). Its binding antigen is unknown. One base away there is no much larger clone; base qualities are not given. V is pruned by 0 bases and J by 4 bases, leaving 6 bases of the junction without a gene match. The CDR3 sequence holds 18 residues, the cysteine and phenylalanine included. CDR3 DNA only is kept here, 54 bases in frame from base 1. In the germline V gene, CDR1 corresponds to SGDLS and CDR2 to YYNGEE. The data were taken from a study of cytotoxic CD8 clonotypes in ibrutinib-treated CLL (dated by TCRdb to the early 2020s). About the full investigation: The cohort had 11 relapsed/refractory and 15 treatment-naive patients; roughly 17 were IGHV unmutated. Every sample from remission and from progressive disease was obtained while the patients were still on ibrutinib. On average, each sample had approximately 250,000 productive templates and tens of thousands of productive rearrangements. Cryopreserved peripheral blood mononuclear cells were collected at three points: before therapy, at response, and at either sustained remission or disease progression. Responses were partial in 24 patients and complete in 2; after median around 65 months follow-up, roughly 15 stayed in remission and approximately 12 progressed. Longitudinal samples were available for about 30% of the 86 trial participants. The response samples were drawn at a median of approximately 12 months into treatment, with a range of about 6 to 40 months.

A MiSeq instrument was used for deep resolution sequencing, which targeted depths ranging from 1 in 1 million up to 1 in 200,000 T cells, with coverage averaging 10x for each clonotype. TCR beta libraries were generated with the immunoSEQ hsTCRB Kit. From the authors' description of their analysis: ImmunoSEQ Data Assistant and ImmunoSEQ Analyzer were used for data analysis, and V, D and J genes were assigned according to IMGT definitions. Clonality was computed as one minus normalized Shannon entropy of productive rearrangement frequencies, ranging from 0 to 1. Only overrepresented clonotypes making up at least 0.05% of each patient's repertoire were included in the public clonotype analysis. About a dozen age-matched healthy donor repertoires from immuneACCESS served as clonality controls. Sourced from immuneACCESS, this table was stored by TCRdb with only in-frame sequences that have V and J called. A share of the clones is absent; for the studies checked, an unresolved V gene accounts for under half, and the remainder has no known explanation. V, J and clone size are taken as reported in that table, and D and trimming were inferred from the DNA itself. The sample contains roughly 250,000 clones, 60% to 75% of them found a single time. Of the sample, about 16% is held by the ten largest clones.

This specimen's time point label, interpreted: around 2 years on ibrutinib. Roughly 2 micrograms of genomic DNA were extracted from cryopreserved PBMCs for TCR beta library preparation. Longitudinal blood samples from CLL patients on ibrutinib monotherapy were analyzed using high-throughput TCR beta sequencing. The patients were enrolled in a single-center, open-label phase 2 trial of ibrutinib monotherapy. The full study reports these points: Public clonotypes were rare and either shrank or stayed stable during treatment, and the rise in clonality at ibrutinib response reflected expansion of private clonotypes. Lymph node repertoires were not examined, and the timing of sampling was not matched between patients in sustained remission and those whose disease progressed. Clonality increased at ibrutinib response, stayed stable in sustained remission, and fell back toward baseline at progression. At baseline, clonality was higher than in age-matched healthy donors and showed a strong correlation with circulating CD8+ T-cell counts.

The sample in question was PBMCs, obtained after 24 months of ibrutinib treatment. This clonotype was obtained from a human donor with chronic lymphocytic leukemia. Recombination joined TRBV9 with TRBJ2-6, with 11 central nucleotides matching TRBD1. The CDR3 loop reads CASSVVGQGAKGANVLTF. The nucleotides are TGTGCCAGCAGCGTAGTCGGACAGGGGGCGAAAGGGGCCAACGTCCTGACTTTC.